This T cell receptor (beta chain) originates from a study of a mutant IDH1 vaccine in newly diagnosed glioma. Study as a whole: Initiation of the vaccine course occurred 4-6 weeks after radiotherapy alone, or alongside temozolomide cycles. Every participant had undergone radiotherapy, temozolomide, or both before, and most underwent both. V12 came at week 35, V13 at week 47.

V was clipped by 1 base and J by 10 bases, with 8 bases between them. The germline V gene encodes CDR1 SGHTS and CDR2 YDEGEE. The CDR3 is 11 amino acids. Assay: immunoSEQ multiplex PCR; the TCRdb copy retains only in-frame clones and omits some. In the table there are 24,000 or so clones, around 82% of which are singletons. Time point noted: week 47, end of study. Vaccination used 300 ug of mutant IDH1 20-mer peptide per dose, with topical imiquimod. Worth noting for this clone: The antigen is not known.

The chain employs TRBV5-8 and TRBJ2-5, with D perhaps TRBD2 (5 bases). The sequencing here drew on PBMCs, taken from a glioma patient whose treatment included an IDH1 peptide vaccine. The origin of this receptor is a man aged 40-55 years with glioma. The CDR3 spells CASSLPGDQYF. For the CDR3, the DNA is TGTGCCAGCAGCTTGCCCGGGGACCAGTACTTC.